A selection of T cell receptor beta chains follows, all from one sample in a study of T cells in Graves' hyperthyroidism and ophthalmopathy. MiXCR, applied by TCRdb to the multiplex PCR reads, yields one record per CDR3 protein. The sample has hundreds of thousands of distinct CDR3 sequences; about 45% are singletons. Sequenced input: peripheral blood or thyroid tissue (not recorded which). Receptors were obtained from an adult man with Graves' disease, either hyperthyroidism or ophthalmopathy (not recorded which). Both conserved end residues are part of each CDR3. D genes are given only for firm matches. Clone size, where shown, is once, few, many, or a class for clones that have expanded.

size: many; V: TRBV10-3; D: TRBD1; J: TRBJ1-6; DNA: TGTGCCATCAGTGAGAGACAGGGTCATTCACCCCTCCACTTT; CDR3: CAISERQGHSPLHF
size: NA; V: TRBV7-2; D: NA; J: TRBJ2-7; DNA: TGTGCCAGCAGCTCAGGGATGGAGAGCTCCTACGAGCAGTACTTC; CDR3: CASSSGMESSYEQYF
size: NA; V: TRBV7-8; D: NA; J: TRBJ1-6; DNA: TGTGCCAGCAGTGAAGTTAGGAGGGGCAGGAATAATTCACCCCTCCACTTT; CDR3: CASSEVRRGRNNSPLHF
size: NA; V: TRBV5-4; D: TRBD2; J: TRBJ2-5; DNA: TGTGCCAGCAGCTTTGGGCAACTAGCGGGAGGAAAGGAGACCCAGTACTTC; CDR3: CASSFGQLAGGKETQYF
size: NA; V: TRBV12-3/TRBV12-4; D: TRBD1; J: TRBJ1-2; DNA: TGTGCCAGCAGTCCGCCCGGGACAGGGATGGGTGGCTACACCTTC; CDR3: CASSPPGTGMGGYTF
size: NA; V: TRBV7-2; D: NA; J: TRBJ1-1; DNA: TGTGCCAGCAGCTTAATACGGGGACCCGTGAACACTGAAGCTTTCTTT; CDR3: CASSLIRGPVNTEAFF
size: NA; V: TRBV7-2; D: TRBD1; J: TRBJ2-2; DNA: TGTGCCAGCAGCTCCCACAGGGGCGGGGAGCTGTTTTTT; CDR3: CASSSHRGGELFF
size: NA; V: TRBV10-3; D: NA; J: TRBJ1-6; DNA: TGTGCCATCAGTGGGCGGGGTCTCCGCAATTCACCCCTCCACTTT; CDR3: CAISGRGLRNSPLHF
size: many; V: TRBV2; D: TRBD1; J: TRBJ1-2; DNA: TGTGCCAGCACCCAGTACAGGGGGCTTGATGGCTACACCTTC; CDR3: CASTQYRGLDGYTF
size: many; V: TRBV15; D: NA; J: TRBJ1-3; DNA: TGTGCCACCAGCAGAGATTCCTCGCCCGAGTCTGGAAACACCATATATTTT; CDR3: CATSRDSSPESGNTIYF
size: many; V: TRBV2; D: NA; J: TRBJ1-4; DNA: TGTGCCAGCAGAAGGGACCGCCAAGAAAAACTGTTTTTT; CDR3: CASRRDRQEKLFF
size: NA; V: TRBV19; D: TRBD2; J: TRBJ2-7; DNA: TGTGCCAGTAGTCCGCTTGCTAGCGGGGGCTACGAGCAGTACTTC; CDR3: CASSPLASGGYEQYF
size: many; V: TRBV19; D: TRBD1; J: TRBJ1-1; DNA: TGTGCCAGTAGTGAGGGGGCGCTTTGGGCTTTCTTT; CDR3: CASSEGALWAFF
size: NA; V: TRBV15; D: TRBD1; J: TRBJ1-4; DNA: TGTGCCACCAGCAGGGGGGACAGGAAACTGTTTTTT; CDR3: CATSRGDRKLFF
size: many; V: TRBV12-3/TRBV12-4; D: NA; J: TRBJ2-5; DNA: TGTGCCAGCAAGGGTGCGGGCCAAGAGACCCAGTACTTC; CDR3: CASKGAGQETQYF
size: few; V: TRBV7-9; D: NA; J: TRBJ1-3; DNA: TGTGCCAGCAGCTTAGGGACAGACTACCTTGGAAACACCATATATTTT; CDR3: CASSLGTDYLGNTIYF
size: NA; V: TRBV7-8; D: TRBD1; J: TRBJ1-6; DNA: TGTGCCAGCAGCGAAGTGACAGGGGAGGGTTCACCCCTCCACTTT; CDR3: CASSEVTGEGSPLHF
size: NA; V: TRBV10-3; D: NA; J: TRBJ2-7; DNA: TGTGCCATCAGACAGGGACCCTACGAGCAGTACTTC; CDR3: CAIRQGPYEQYF
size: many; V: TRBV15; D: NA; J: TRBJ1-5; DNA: TGTGCCACCAGCAGAGGACCGAATCAGCCCCAGCATTTT; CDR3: CATSRGPNQPQHF
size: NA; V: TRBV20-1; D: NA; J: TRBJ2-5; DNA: TGCAGTGCTCCCTCCGTGACAGGCCAAGAGACCCAGTACTTC; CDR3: CSAPSVTGQETQYF
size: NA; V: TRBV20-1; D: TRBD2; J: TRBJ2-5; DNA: TGCAGTGCTGGGAGGATGACTAGCGGGAGGGAGACCCAGTACTTC; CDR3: CSAGRMTSGRETQYF
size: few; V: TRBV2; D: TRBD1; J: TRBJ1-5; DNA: TGTGCCAGCAGTCCCCGGACAGGGAGTTCCCAGCCCCAGCATTTT; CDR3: CASSPRTGSSQPQHF
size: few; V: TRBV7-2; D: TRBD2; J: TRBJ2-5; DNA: TGTGCCAGCTCACCAAGGCTAGCGGGCGATCAAGAGACCCAGTACTTC; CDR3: CASSPRLAGDQETQYF
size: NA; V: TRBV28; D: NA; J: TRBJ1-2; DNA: TGTGCGTCGTGGACTAACTATGGCTACACCTTC; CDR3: CASWTNYGYTF
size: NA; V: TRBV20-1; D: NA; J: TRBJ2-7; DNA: TGCAGTGCTACCTGGGACTCTATTTACGAGCAGTACTTC; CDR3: CSATWDSIYEQYF
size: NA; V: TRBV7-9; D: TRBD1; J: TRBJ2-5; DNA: TGTGCCAGCAGCTTAGTCGGGTCGGGACAGGGGCAAGAGACCCAGTACTTC; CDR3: CASSLVGSGQGQETQYF
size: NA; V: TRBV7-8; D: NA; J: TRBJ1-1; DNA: TGTGCCAGCAGCTTAACACTTGGACACAACACTGAAGCTTTCTTT; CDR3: CASSLTLGHNTEAFF
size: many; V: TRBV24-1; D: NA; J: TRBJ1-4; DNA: TGTGCCACCTCCGATATAACTAATGAAAAACTGTTTTTT; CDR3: CATSDITNEKLFF
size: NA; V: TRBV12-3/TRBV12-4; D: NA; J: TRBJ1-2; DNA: TGTGCCAGCAGCCAAGCTTCGGTACGGTATGGCTACACCTTC; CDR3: CASSQASVRYGYTF
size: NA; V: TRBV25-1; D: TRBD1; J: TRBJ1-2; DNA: TGTGCCTGGAGTGCAGGGGGTTACTATGGCTACACCTTC; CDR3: CAWSAGGYYGYTF
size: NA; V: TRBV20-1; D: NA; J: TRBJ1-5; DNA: TGCAGTGCTACCCCCAAAAATCAGCCCCAGCATTTT; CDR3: CSATPKNQPQHF
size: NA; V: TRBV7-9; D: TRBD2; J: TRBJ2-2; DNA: TGTGCCAGCAGCCCTGCAGGACTAGCCACCGGGGAGCTGTTTTTT; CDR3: CASSPAGLATGELFF
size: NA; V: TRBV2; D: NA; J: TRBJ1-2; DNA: TGTGCCAGCAGTGGGCGCGACATCTATGGCTACACCTTC; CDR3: CASSGRDIYGYTF
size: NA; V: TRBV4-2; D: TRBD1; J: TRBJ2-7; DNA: TGTGCCAGCAGCCGCGACAGGGTAGGAGAATACGAGCAGTACTTC; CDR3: CASSRDRVGEYEQYF
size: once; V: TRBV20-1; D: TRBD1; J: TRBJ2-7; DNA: TGCAGTGCTACCCGGGACAGCCGGACCTACGAGCAGTACTTC; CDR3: CSATRDSRTYEQYF
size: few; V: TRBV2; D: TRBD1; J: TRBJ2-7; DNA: TGTGCCAGCAGTTTAATCGGACAGGGGGCGCGCGAGCAGTACTTC; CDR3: CASSLIGQGAREQYF
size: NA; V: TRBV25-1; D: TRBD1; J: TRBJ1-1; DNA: TGTGCCAGCCTTGGAGACAGGGGAGAATTTCGGACTGAAGCTTTCTTT; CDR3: CASLGDRGEFRTEAFF
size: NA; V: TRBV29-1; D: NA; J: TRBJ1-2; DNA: TGCAGCGTTGAGTACTCAGTCTATGGCTACACCTTC; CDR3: CSVEYSVYGYTF
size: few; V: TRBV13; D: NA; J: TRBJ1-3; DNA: TGTGCCAGCAGCAGAGGGACCTCTGGAAACACCATATATTTT; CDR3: CASSRGTSGNTIYF